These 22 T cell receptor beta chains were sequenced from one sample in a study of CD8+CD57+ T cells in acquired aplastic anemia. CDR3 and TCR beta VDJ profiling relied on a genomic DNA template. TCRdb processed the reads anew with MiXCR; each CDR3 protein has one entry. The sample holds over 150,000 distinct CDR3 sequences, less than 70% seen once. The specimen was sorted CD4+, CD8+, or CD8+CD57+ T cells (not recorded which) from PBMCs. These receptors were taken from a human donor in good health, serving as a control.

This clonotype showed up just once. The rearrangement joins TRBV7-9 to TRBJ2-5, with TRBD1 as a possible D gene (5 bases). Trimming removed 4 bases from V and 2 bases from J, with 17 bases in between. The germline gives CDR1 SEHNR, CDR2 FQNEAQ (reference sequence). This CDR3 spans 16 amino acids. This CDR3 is CASSSDGRGGQETQYF. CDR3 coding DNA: TGTGCCAGCAGCTCTGATGGTAGGGGTGGGCAAGAGACCCAGTACTTC.

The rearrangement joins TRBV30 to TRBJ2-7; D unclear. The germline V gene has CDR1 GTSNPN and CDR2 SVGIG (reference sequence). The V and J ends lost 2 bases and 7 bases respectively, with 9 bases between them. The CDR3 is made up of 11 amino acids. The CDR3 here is CAWSFRGEQYF. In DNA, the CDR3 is TGTGCCTGGAGTTTCCGTGGGGAGCAGTACTTC. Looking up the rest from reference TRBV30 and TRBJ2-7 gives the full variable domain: SQTIHQWPATLVQPVGSPLSLECTVEGTSNPNLYWYRQAAGRGLQLLFYSVGIGQISSEVPQNLSASRPQDRQFILSSKKLLLSDSGFYLCAWSFRGEQYFGPGTRLTVT.

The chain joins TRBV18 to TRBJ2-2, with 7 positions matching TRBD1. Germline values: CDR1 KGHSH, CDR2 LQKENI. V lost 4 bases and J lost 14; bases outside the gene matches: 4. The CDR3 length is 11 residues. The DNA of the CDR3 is TGTGCCAGCTCACAATCAGGGGGACTGTTTTTT. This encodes CASSQSGGLFF.

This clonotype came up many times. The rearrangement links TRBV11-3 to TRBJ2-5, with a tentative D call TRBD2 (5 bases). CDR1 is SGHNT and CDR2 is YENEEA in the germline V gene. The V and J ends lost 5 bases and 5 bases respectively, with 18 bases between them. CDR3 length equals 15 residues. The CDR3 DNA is TGTGCCAGCAGCCTCCGGACCGGAGGTGTGGAGACCCAGTACTTC. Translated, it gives CASSLRTGGVETQYF.

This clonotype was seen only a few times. The CDR3 DNA reads TGTGCCATCAGCGCCTCGGGGGGGACAGCTAGCTATGGCTACACCTTC. Translation gives CAISASGGTASYGYTF. The chain recombines TRBV10-3 with TRBJ1-2; 7 bases agree with TRBD1. Per the germline V gene, CDR1 is ENHRY and CDR2 is SYGVKD. The CDR3 covers 16 residues. V dropped 6 bases and J dropped 4; count of bases not matched to a gene: 14.

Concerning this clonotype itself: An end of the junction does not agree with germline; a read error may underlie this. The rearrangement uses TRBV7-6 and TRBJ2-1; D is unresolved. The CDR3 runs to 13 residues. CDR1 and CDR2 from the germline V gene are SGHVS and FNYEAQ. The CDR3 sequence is CASGFSSYNKQFF. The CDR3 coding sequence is TGTGCCAGCGGCTTTTCCTCCTACAATAAGCAGTTCTTC.

The CDR3 nucleotides are TGTGCCAGCAGTTACGGGCTCCATAACGAGCAGTACTTC. It specifies CASSYGLHNEQYF. The chain has TRBV6-2 or TRBV6-3 and TRBJ2-7; D call uncertain. The V gene lost 2 bases and the J gene lost 5 bases, with 10 bases spanning the gap. The CDR3 has 13 amino acids. Germline V gene sequence: CDR1 MNHEY, CDR2 SVGEGT.

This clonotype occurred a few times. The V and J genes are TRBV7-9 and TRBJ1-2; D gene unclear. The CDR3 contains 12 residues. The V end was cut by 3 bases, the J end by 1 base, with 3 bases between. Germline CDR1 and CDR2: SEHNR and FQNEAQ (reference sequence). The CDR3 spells CASSFHNYGYTF. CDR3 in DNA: TGTGCCAGCAGCTTTCATAACTATGGCTACACCTTC.

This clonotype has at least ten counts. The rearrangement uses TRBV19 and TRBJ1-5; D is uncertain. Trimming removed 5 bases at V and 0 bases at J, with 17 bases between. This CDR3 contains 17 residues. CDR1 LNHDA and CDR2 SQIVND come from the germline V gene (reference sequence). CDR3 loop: CASSQNPARYSNQPQHF. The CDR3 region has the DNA TGTGCCAGTAGTCAAAACCCAGCGCGTTATAGCAATCAGCCCCAGCATTTT.

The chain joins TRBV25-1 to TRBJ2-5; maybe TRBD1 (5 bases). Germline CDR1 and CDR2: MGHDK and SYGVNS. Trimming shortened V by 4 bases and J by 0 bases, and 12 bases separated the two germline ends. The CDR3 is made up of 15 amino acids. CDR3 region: CASSVWQGDQETQYF. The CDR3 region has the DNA TGTGCCAGCAGTGTCTGGCAGGGCGACCAAGAGACCCAGTACTTC.

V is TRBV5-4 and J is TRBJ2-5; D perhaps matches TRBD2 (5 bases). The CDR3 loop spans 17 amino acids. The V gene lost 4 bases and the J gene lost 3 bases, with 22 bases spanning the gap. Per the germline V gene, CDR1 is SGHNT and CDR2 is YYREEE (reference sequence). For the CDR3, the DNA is TGTGCCAGCAGCCCCGACGACTATGGGCTTCCGAAAGAGACCCAGTACTTC. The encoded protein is CASSPDDYGLPKETQYF.

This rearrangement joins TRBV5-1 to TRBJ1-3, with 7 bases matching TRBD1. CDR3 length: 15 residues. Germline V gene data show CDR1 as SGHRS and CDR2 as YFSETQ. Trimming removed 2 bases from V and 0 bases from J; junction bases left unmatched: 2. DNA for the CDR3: TGCGCCAGCAGCTTACAGGGGTACTCTGGAAACACCATATATTTT. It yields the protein CASSLQGYSGNTIYF.

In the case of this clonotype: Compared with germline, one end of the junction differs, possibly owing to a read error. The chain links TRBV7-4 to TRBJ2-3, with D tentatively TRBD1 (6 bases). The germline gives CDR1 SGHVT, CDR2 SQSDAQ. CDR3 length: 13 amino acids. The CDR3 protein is CASSFTGIDTRYF. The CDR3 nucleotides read TGTGCCAGCAGCTTCACAGGGATAGATACGCGGTATTTT.

CDR3 bases: TGTGCCAGCAGCCCCAACCTTCAGGCAGAAGCTTTCTTT. Protein: CASSPNLQAEAFF. This chain connects TRBV2 to TRBJ1-1; D gene uncertain. The CDR3 has 13 amino acids. Trimming removed 6 bases from V and 8 bases from J, with 16 bases in between. CDR1 is SNHLY, CDR2 FYNNEI, per germline.

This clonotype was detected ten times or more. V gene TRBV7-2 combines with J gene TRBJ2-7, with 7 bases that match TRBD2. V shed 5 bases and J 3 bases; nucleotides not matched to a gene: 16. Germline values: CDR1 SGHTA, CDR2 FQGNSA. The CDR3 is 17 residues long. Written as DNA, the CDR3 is TGTGCCAGCAGCATCTTAGTGGGGGGGACGAAAGACTACGAGCAGTACTTC. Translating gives CASSILVGGTKDYEQYF. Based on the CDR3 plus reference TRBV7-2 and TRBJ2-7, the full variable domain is GAGVSQSPSNKVTEKGKDVELRCDPISGHTALYWYRQSLGQGLEFLIYFQGNSAPDKSGLPSDRFSAERTGGSVSTLTIQRTQQEDSAVYLCASSILVGGTKDYEQYFGPGTRLTVT.

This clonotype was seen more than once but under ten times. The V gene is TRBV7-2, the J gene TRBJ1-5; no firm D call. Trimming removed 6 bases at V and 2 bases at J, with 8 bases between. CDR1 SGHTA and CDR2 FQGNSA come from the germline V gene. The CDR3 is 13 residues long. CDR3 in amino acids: CASSLRGNQPQHF. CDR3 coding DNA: TGTGCCAGCAGTTTAAGGGGCAATCAGCCCCAGCATTTT.

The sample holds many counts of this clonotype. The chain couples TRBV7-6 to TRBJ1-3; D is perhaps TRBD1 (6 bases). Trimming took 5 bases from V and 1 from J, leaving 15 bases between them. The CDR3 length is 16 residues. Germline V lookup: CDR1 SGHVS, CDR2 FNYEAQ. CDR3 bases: TGTGCCAGCAGCCCACGGACAGATATATCTGGAAACACCATATATTTT. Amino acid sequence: CASSPRTDISGNTIYF.

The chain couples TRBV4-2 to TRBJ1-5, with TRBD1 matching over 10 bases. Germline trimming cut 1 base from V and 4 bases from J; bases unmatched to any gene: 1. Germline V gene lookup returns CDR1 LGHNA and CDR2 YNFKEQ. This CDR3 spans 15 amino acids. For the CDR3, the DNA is TGTGCCAGCAGCCAAGGACAGGGGGCGAATCAGCCCCAGCATTTT. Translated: CASSQGQGANQPQHF.

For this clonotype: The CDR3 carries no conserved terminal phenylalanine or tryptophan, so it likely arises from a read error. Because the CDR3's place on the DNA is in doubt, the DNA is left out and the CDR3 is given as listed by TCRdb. The chain's CDR3 is CSATGLATYEQFS. The chain is built from TRBV20-1 and TRBJ2-3; the D call TRBD2 from the table was never checked on the DNA. The CDR3 is 13 residues long, counting both termini. The germline V gene has CDR1 DFQATT and CDR2 SNEGSKA (reference sequence).

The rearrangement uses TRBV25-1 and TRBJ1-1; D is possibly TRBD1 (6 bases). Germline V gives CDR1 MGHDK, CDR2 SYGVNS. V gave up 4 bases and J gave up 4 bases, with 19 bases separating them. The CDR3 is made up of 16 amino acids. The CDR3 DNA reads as TGTGCCAGCAGTGTCCAAAACAGGGTGAGGGGCACTGAAGCTTTCTTT. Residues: CASSVQNRVRGTEAFF. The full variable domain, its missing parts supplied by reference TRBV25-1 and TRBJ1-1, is EADIYQTPRYLVIGTGKKITLECSQTMGHDKMYWYQQDPGMELHLIHYSYGVNSTEKGDLSSESTVSRIRTEHFPLTLESARPSHTSQYLCASSVQNRVRGTEAFFGQGTRLTVV.

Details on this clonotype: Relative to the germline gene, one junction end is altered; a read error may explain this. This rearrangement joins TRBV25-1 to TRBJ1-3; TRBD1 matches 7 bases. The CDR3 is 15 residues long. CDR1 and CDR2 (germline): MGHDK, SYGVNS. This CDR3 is CASSPQQGQGNTIYF. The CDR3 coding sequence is TGCGCCAGCAGCCCCCAACAGGGGCAGGGAAACACCATATATTTT.

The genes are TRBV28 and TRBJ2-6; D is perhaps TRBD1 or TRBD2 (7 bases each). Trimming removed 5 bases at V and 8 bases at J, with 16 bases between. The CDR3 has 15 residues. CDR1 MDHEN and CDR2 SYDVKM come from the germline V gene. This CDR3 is CASSTVRGGSNVLTF. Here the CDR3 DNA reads TGTGCCAGCAGTACGGTCAGGGGGGGGTCCAACGTCCTGACTTTC.